This T cell receptor beta chain is drawn from a study of cytomegalovirus exposure and HLA in healthy donors. At sampling all donors were nominally healthy, likely with unrecorded immune exposures. Turning to this clone: Its specificity is not known.

The CDR3 is made up of 13 amino acids. Trimming cost V 7 bases and J 4 bases, with 13 bases left between them. Germline V gene sequence: CDR1 SNHLY, CDR2 FYNNEI. 13 Jbeta primers and 60 Vbeta primers were used for the PCR. Clones were sequenced by immunoSEQ multiplex PCR, and TCRdb holds only the in-frame ones, with some missing. Among 200,000 to 250,000 clones listed, about 70% were seen once. Findings and caveats of the study: A further, later analysis showed that HLA-associated TCR beta chains (compared with equally common others) were more clonally expanded. HLA alleles were associated with 15,000 to 20,000 TCR beta sequences in a later analysis at 0.05 false discovery rate. Accounts indicate the classifier identified cytomegalovirus status with strong specificity and sensitivity.

This sequence joins TRBV2 and TRBJ1-2; D ambiguous. This clonotype originated in a woman aged 25 to 45 in good health and CMV-seronegative. The sequenced material came from PBMCs. The CDR3 coding sequence is TGTGCCAGCATCCCCCCCGGAGTCTATGGCTACACCTTC. Its translation is CASIPPGVYGYTF.